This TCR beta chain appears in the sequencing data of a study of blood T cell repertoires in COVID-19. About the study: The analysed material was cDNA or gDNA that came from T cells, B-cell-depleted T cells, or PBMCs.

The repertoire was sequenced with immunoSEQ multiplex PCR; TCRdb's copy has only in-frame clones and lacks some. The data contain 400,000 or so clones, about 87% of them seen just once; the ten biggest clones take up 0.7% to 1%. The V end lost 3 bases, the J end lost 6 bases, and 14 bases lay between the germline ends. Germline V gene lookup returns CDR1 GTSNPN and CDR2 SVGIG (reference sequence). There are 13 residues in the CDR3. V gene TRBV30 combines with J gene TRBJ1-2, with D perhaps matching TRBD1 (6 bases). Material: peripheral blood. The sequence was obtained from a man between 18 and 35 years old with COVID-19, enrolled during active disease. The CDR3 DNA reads TGTGCCTGGAGAGGGCAGGGGAAGGATGGCTACACCTTC. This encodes CAWRGQGKDGYTF.